This TCR beta chain came from a study of long-term antiretroviral therapy in people with HIV. V was shortened by 0 bases and J by 9 bases, with 14 bases between the two germline ends. Germline CDR1 is LNHNV and CDR2 is YYDKDF (reference sequence). The CDR3 length is 14 residues. immunoSEQ v3.0 was run at survey level. Assay used: immunoSEQ multiplex PCR; TCRdb lists only in-frame clones, some missing. In the table there are about 24,000 clones, roughly 87% of which are singletons. The genes are TRBV15 and TRBJ1-1; D unclear. This receptor was taken from a man over 45 with HIV. This specimen was unsorted PBMCs, taken 1.8 years before starting antiretroviral therapy. CDR3 coding DNA: TGTGCCACCAGCAGAGATCTGACGGCATCGCAAGCTTTCTTT. It codes for CATSRDLTASQAFF.